This TCR beta chain originates from a study of identical twins. The cDNA had a unique molecular identifier and a template-switch universal primer site. TCRdb re-derived calls from the 5' RACE reads in MiXCR, one entry per CDR3 protein. The data show around 340,000 distinct CDR3 sequences, approximately 8.7% seen once. Germline assignment: CDR1 SGHNT and CDR2 YENEEA. CDR3 size: 15 residues. The V segment lost 1 base and the J segment 1 base; nucleotides outside the gene matches: 4. This clonotype was found a few times. This receptor was taken from a woman aged 45-60 years in good health. The chain couples TRBV11-3 to TRBJ2-7; TRBD2 agrees at 7 bases. The material sequenced was naive T cells sorted from blood. The CDR3 is CASSLGGSASYEQYF. CDR3 sequence (DNA): TGTGCCAGCAGCTTAGGCGGGAGCGCATCCTACGAGCAGTACTTC.